The T cell receptor beta chain described here comes from a study of blood T cell repertoires in COVID-19. Looking at the study overall: Material from acute and convalescent COVID-19 was sourced from the United States, Italy and Spain. The analysed material was cDNA or gDNA that came from T cells, B-cell-depleted T cells, or PBMCs.

Participant-given clinical history determined each cohort assignment. Trimming took 3 bases from V and 3 from J, leaving 12 bases between them. CDR1 and CDR2 (germline): LNHDA, SQIVND (reference sequence). The CDR3 contains 15 residues. In the source study's methods: By means of reference gene primer amplification, nucleated cell counts were estimated. Here immunoSEQ multiplex PCR was the method, and the copy in TCRdb shows in-frame clones only, minus some. V, J and clone size are taken as reported in that table, and D and trimming were inferred from the DNA itself. Altogether about 300,000 clones are present, roughly 87% being singletons, with the ten largest covering approximately 5.4%.

The clonotype was recovered from a woman aged 25 to 39 who had recovered from COVID-19. The chain uses TRBV19 and TRBJ1-5; D gene uncertain. The sequenced sample was PBMCs or T cells enriched from blood (not recorded which). This CDR3 reads CASSIAPGYNQPQHF. The CDR3 nucleotides read TGTGCCAGTAGTATCGCACCAGGCTACAATCAGCCCCAGCATTTT.